This entry features one TCR beta chain sequence. This clonotype was seen only a few times. This receptor's antigen is unknown. The input lacks base qualities; no much larger clone sits a single base away. Receptor libraries were prepared by RT-PCR. Sequencing was carried out with a NextSeq 550. TCRdb reworked the public reads: Q25 trimming with fastp, MiXCR clone assembly, productive beta chains retained. Rows are combined by CDR3 protein, so each entry shows the most common genes and DNA. This sample comprises about 230,000 distinct CDR3 sequences, around an eighth of them detected only once. The ten largest clones add up to 11% of the sample. The data stem from a study of patients and donors after allogeneic stem cell transplantation (dated by TCRdb to about 2020). The V end loses 4 bases and the J end loses 2 bases, and a stretch of 20 bases separates them. The CDR3, from cysteine to phenylalanine, totals 17 residues. Left in the record is the CDR3 DNA by itself, 51 bases read in frame from the first base. The germline V gene (reference sequence) specifies LGHDT as CDR1 and YNNKEL as CDR2.

The chain employs TRBV3-1 and TRBJ1-2, with the D gene not clear enough to name. This receptor was identified in a human donor who was either an allogeneic HSCT recipient or a stem cell or donor lymphocyte infusion donor (not recorded which). It is not recorded whose cells these are; they may come from a transplant donor. Sequences were obtained from blood, either unsorted or a sorted T cell fraction (not recorded which). The DNA sequence is given as TGTGCCAGCAGCCGGTTAGCAGGTGGGGTCCGCAACTATGGCTACACCTTC. Its protein is CASSRLAGGVRNYGYTF. The CDR3, completed at both ends by the reference TRBV3-1 and TRBJ1-2 genes, gives the full variable domain DTAVSQTPKYLVTQMGNDKSIKCEQNLGHDTMYWYKQDSKKFLKIMFSYNNKELIINETVPNRFSPKSPDKAHLNLHINSLELGDSAVYFCASSRLAGGVRNYGYTFGSGTRLTVV.